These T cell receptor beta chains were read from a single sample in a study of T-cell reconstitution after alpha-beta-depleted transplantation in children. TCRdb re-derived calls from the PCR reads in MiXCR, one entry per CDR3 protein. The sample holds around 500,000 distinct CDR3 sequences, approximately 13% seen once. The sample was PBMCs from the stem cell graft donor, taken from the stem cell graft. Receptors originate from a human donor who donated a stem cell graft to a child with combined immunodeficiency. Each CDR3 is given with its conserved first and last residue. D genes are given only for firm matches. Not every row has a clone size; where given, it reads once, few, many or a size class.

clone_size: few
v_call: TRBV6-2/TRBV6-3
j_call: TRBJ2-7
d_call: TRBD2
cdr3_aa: CASSYMSGGAYEQYF
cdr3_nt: TGTGCCAGCAGTTATATGAGCGGGGGGGCCTACGAGCAGTACTTC

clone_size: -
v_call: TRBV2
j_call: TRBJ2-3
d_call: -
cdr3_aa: CASSEYAPDTQYF
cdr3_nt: TGTGCCAGCAGTGAATATGCTCCAGATACGCAGTATTTT

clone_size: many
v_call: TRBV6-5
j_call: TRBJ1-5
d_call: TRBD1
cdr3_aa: CASSYGTGVQPQHF
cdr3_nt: TGTGCCAGCAGTTACGGGACAGGGGTCCAGCCCCAGCATTTT

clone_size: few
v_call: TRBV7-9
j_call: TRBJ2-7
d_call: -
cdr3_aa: CASSGPYEQYF
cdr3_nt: TGTGCCAGCTCAGGCCCTTACGAGCAGTACTTC

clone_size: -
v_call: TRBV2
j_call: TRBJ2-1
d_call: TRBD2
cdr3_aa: CAIRGGGAYYNEQFF
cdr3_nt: TGTGCCATCCGTGGCGGGGGGGCTTACTACAATGAGCAGTTCTTC

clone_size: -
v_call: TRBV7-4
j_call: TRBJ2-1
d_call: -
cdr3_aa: CASSYGSHNEQFF
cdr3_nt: TGTGCCAGCAGCTACGGGAGCCACAATGAGCAGTTCTTC

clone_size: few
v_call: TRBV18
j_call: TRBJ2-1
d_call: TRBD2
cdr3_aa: CASSPRLARYNEQFF
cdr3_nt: TGTGCCAGCTCACCAAGACTAGCGAGGTACAATGAGCAGTTCTTC

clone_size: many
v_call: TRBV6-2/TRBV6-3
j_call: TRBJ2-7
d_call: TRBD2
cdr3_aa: CASSYTGVRRTSDSYEQYF
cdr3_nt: TGTGCCAGCAGTTACACTGGCGTGCGCAGGACTAGCGACTCCTACGAGCAGTACTTC

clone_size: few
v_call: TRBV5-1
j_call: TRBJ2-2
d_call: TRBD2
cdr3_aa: CASSLVVLAANTGELFF
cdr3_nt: TGCGCCAGCAGCTTGGTGGTACTAGCGGCGAACACCGGGGAGCTGTTTTTT

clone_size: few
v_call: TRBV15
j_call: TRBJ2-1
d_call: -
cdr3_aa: CATSRDLIDWVVPPEQFF
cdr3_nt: TGTGCCACCAGCAGAGATCTTATAGACTGGGTAGTTCCCCCTGAGCAGTTCTTC

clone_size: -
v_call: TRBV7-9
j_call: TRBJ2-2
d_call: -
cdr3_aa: CANPLGGELFF
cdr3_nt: TGTGCCAACCCCTTGGGCGGGGAGCTGTTTTTT

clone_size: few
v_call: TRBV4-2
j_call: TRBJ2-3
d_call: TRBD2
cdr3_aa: CASSQDTQRGFPDTQYF
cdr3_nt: TGTGCCAGCAGCCAAGATACACAGCGGGGTTTTCCAGATACGCAGTATTTT

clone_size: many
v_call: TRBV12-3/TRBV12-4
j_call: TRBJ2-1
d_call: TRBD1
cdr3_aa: CASSLRSGQGTFF
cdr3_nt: TGTGCCAGCAGTTTACGATCGGGACAGGGTACGTTCTTC

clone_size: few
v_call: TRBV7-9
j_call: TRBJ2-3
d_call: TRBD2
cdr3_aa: CASSLFLAGNTDTQYF
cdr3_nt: TGTGCCAGCAGCTTATTCCTAGCGGGGAACACAGATACGCAGTATTTT

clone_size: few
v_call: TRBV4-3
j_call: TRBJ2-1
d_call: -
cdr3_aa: CASSQSVHRDNEQFF
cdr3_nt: TGCGCCAGCAGCCAGTCGGTTCACCGAGACAATGAGCAGTTCTTC

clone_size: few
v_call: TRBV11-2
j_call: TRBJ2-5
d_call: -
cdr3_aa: CASSLGYRETQYF
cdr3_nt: TGTGCCAGCAGCTTAGGGTACCGAGAGACCCAGTACTTC

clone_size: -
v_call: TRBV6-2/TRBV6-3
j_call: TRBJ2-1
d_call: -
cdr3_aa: CASSYFQVGSSYNEQFF
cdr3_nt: TGTGCCAGCAGTTACTTCCAAGTGGGCTCCTCCTACAATGAGCAGTTCTTC

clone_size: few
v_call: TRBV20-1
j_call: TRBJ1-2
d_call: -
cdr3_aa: CSARMQRGIYGYTF
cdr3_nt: TGCAGTGCTAGAATGCAAAGGGGAATCTATGGCTACACCTTC

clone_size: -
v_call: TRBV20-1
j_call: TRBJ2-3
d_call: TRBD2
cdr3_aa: CSAMNLAGGPVADTQYF
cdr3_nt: TGCAGTGCTATGAATTTGGCGGGGGGGCCTGTGGCAGATACGCAGTATTTT